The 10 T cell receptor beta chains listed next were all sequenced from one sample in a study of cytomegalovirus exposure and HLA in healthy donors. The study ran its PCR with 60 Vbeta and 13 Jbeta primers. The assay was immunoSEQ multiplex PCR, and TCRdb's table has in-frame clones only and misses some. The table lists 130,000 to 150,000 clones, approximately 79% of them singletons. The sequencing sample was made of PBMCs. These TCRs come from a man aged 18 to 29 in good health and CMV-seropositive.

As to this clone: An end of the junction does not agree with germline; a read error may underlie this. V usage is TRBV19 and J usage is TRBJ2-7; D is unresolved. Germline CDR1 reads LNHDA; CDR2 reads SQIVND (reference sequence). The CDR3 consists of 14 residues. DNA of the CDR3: TGTGCCAGTAGTATAGGTGGCAGCCTTAACGAGCGGTACTTC. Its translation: CASSIGGSLNERYF.

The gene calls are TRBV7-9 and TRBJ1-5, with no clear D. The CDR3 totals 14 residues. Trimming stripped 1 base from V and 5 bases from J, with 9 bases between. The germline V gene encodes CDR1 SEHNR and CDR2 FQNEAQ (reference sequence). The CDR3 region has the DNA TGTGCCAGCAGCTTAGGTGTATCGGATCAGCCCCAGCATTTT. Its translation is CASSLGVSDQPQHF. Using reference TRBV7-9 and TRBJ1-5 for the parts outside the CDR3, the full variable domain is DTGVSQNPRHKITKRGQNVTFRCDPISEHNRLYWYRQTLGQGPEFLTYFQNEAQLEKSRLLSDRFSAERPKGSFSTLEIQRTEQGDSAMYLCASSLGVSDQPQHFGDGTRLSIL.

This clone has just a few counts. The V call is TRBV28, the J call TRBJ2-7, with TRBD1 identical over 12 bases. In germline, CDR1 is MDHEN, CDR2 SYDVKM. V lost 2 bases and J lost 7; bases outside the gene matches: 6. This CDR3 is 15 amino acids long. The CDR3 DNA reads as TGTGCCAGCAGTTTAGAGGGACAGGGGGCGAGGGAGCAGTACTTC. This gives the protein CASSLEGQGAREQYF.

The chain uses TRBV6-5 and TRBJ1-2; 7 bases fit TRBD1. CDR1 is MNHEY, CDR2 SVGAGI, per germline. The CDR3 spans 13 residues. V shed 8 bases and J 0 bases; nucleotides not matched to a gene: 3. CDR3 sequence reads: CASVGTANYGYTF. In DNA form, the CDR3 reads TGTGCCAGCGTTGGGACAGCTAACTATGGCTACACCTTC.

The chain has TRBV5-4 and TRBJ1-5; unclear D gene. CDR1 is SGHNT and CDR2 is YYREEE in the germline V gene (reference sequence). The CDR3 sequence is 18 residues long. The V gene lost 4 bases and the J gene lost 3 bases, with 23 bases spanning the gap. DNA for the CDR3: TGTGCCAGCAGCGGACTATCAGGTCGTCTGGGTCCCAATCAGCCCCAGCATTTT. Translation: CASSGLSGRLGPNQPQHF.

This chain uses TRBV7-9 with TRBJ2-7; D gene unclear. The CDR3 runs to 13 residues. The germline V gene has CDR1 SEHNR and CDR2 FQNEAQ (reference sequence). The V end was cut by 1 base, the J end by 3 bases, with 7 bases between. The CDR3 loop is CASSLDVSYEQYF. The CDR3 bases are TGTGCCAGCAGCTTAGATGTCAGCTACGAGCAGTACTTC.

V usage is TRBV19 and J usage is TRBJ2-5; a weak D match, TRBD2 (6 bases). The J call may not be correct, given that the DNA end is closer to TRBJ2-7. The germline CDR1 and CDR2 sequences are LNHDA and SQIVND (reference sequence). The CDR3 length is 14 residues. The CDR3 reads CASSDPGLRYEQYF. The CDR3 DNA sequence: TGTGCCAGTAGTGACCCGGGACTCCGCTACGAGCAGTACTTC.

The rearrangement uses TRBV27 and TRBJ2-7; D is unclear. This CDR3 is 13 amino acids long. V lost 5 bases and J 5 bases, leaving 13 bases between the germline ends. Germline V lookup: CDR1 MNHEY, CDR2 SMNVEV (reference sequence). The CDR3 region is CASSPSILNEQYF. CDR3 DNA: TGTGCCAGCAGTCCTTCTATTCTAAACGAGCAGTACTTC.

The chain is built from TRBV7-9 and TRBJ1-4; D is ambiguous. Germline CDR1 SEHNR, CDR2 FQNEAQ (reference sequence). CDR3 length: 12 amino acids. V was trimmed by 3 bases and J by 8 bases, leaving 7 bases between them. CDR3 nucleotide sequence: TGTGCCAGCAGCTTGGAGGGAGAAAAACTGTTTTTT. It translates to CASSLEGEKLFF.

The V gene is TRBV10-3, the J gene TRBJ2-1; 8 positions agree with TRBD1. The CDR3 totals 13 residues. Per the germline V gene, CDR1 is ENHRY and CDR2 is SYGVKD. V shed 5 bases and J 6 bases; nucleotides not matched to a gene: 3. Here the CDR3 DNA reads TGTGCCATCAGTACTGACAGGGGCAATGAGCAGTTCTTC. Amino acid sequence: CAISTDRGNEQFF.